One T cell receptor beta chain is described in this entry. This CDR3 region has 14 residues. The germline CDR1 and CDR2 sequences are MNHEY and SMNVEV (reference sequence). The V gene end was trimmed by 5 bases and the J gene end by 4 bases; junction bases not matched to a gene: 5. The sample originates from a study of human T cells and chemical hapten exposure. The time point denotes: pre-sensitization, week 0. Regarding treatment: therapeutic diphenylcyclopropenone sensitization with weekly scalp DPC. It was unfractionated whole blood from which total RNA was extracted. Via MiXCR, TCRdb re-called the RACE reads, giving one row per CDR3 protein. The sample holds under 200,000 distinct CDR3 sequences; almost 30% are singletons and the top ten take roughly 3%.

The TCR originated in a woman between 25 and 40 years old with alopecia areata. Some clones in this sample may be carry-over from other donors' samples. Sequencing used whole blood, obtained in connection with sensitization to the hapten diphenylcyclopropenone (DPC). The chain carries TRBV27 and TRBJ2-3, with 8 bases lining up with TRBD2. Written as DNA, the CDR3 is TGTGCCAGCAGTATTCTAGCGGGTGCAGATACGCAGTATTTT. The encoded protein is CASSILAGADTQYF.